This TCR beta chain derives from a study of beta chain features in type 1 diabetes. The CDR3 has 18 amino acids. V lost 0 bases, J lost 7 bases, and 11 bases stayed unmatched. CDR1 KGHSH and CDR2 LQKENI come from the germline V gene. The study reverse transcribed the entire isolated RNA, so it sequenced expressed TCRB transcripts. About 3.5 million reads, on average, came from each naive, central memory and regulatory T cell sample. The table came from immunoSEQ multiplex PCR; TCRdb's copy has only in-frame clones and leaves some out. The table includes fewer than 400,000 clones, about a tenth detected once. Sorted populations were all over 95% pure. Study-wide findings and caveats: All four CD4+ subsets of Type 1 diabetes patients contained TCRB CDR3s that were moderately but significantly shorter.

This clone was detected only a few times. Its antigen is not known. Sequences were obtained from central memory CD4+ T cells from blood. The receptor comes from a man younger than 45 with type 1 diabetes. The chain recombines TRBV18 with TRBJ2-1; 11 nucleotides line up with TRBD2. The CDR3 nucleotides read TGTGCCAGCTCACCACCAAACAGACTAGCGGGGAAGGGGAATGAGCAGTTCTTC. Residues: CASSPPNRLAGKGNEQFF.